The rows below give T cell receptor beta chains drawn from one sample of a study of blood T cells in healthy people across ages. In TCRdb, the 5' RACE reads were re-called with MiXCR into one record per CDR3 protein. The repertoire holds 1.5 million to 2 million distinct CDR3 sequences, with about 49% as singletons. Sequenced input: blood. Source of these receptors: a woman aged 40 to 49 in good health. The CDR3 runs from the conserved cysteine through the conserved F or W. Each record gives: CDR3 DNA, CDR3 protein, D gene, clone size, V gene, J gene. The D gene is left open where the match is weak. Clone size, where shown, is once, few, many, or a class for clones that have expanded.

TGTGCCAGCATTATGGCCCTCAGGTGGTACTTC	CASIMALRWYF	NA	NA	TRBV6-1	TRBJ2-7
TGCAGTGCTAGTGCAGTCGCGGGGGGCCCCCCAGATACGCAGTATTTT	CSASAVAGGPPDTQYF	TRBD2	NA	TRBV20-1	TRBJ2-3
TGTACCAGCAGCTTTTTGAGGCCCCGGACGGCTGAAAAACTGTTTTTT	CTSSFLRPRTAEKLFF	NA	once	TRBV7-9	TRBJ1-4
TGTGCCAGCAGCGTGGGACAGACTAATTCACCCCTCCACTTT	CASSVGQTNSPLHF	TRBD1	NA	TRBV25-1	TRBJ1-6
TGTGCCAGCAGCCCCATGGTAGCGGGGGAAGAGACCCAGTACTTC	CASSPMVAGEETQYF	TRBD2	few	TRBV2	TRBJ2-5
TGTGCCAGCAGCGTCGACAGGGTTCCTTCCTACGAGCAGTACTTC	CASSVDRVPSYEQYF	TRBD1	NA	TRBV7-2	TRBJ2-7
TGTGCCAGCAGCCACCAGGGACTAGCTTCCTACGAGCAGTACTTC	CASSHQGLASYEQYF	TRBD2	NA	TRBV4-2	TRBJ2-7
TGTGCCAGCAGTTCGGCGACAGAGGCGAGGAGCTACACCTTC	CASSSATEARSYTF	NA	NA	TRBV12-3/TRBV12-4	TRBJ1-2
TGTGCCATCAGTCAGGGACAAGGGGGCGGCTACACCTTC	CAISQGQGGGYTF	TRBD1	NA	TRBV10-3	TRBJ1-2
TGCAGTGCTAGAGATGGAGATACAGGGGCCTACGAGCAGTACTTC	CSARDGDTGAYEQYF	TRBD1	NA	TRBV20-1	TRBJ2-7
TGCAGTGCCGACCCGGGCGGGGGGAATCAGCCCCAGCATTTT	CSADPGGGNQPQHF	NA	NA	TRBV20-1	TRBJ1-5
TGCAGTGCTTCCACAGGATCGGTCGAAAAACTGTTTTTT	CSASTGSVEKLFF	NA	NA	TRBV20-1	TRBJ1-4
TGTGCCACCAGCGATCCCGGGACAGGGGGTTCGAGGGCCCAGTACTTC	CATSDPGTGGSRAQYF	TRBD1	NA	TRBV24-1	TRBJ2-5
TGTGCCAGCGCAACTAGCACGAGCTCCTACGAGCAGTACTTC	CASATSTSSYEQYF	NA	NA	TRBV6-2/TRBV6-3	TRBJ2-7
TGCAGTGCCGACATGTACACCTTC	CSADMYTF	NA	NA	TRBV20-1	TRBJ1-2
TGTGCCAGCAGCGTAGAGAGGCTATCCGCGGGTACGCAGTATTTT	CASSVERLSAGTQYF	NA	NA	TRBV9	TRBJ2-3
TGTGCCTCCGGCGGGGGGACTAGCACAGATACGCAGTATTTT	CASGGGTSTDTQYF	TRBD2	few	TRBV4-2	TRBJ2-3
TGTGCCAGCAGTTACCGGTCGTCCCGGGCCCTAGGTCCCACTGAAGCTTTCTTT	CASSYRSSRALGPTEAFF	NA	NA	TRBV6-2/TRBV6-3	TRBJ1-1
TGCGCCAGCAGCTATTTTTCAGGGGCGAGCAACTATGGCTACACCTTC	CASSYFSGASNYGYTF	NA	NA	TRBV5-1	TRBJ1-2
TGTGCCAGCAGTTTGGCGACAGGGTACCCCTCTGGGGCCAACGTCCTGACTTTC	CASSLATGYPSGANVLTF	TRBD1	few	TRBV28	TRBJ2-6
TGTGCCACCTCCCAACCCAAATCCTACAATGAGCAGTTCTTC	CATSQPKSYNEQFF	NA	NA	TRBV27	TRBJ2-1